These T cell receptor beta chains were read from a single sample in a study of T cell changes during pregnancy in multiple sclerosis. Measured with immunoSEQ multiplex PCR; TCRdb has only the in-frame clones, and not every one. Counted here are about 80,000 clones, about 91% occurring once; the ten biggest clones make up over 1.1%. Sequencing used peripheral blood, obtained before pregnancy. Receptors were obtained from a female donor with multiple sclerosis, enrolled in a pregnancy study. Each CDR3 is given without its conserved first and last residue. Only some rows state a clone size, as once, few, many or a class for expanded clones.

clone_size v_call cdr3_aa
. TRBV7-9 ASSLVAQRGDTQY
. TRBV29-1 SVILQGSGANVLT
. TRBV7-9 ASSGPLAAWDEQF
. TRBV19 ASSGTANQPQH
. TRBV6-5 ASTTGTVGETQY
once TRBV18 ASSPGAANYGYT
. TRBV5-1 ASSLGVAGGSYEQY
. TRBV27 ASSKGDSSYNEQF
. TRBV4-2 ASSQGRDGYT
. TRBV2 ASSGSGGDQETQY
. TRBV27 ASSHTGGHTEAF
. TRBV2 ASGRTGRSQYEQY
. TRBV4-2 ASSQGRQDSTDTQY
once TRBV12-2 ASDWTGGGCTEAF
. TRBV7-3 ASSLVAGEFPN
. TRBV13 ASSSRNTIY
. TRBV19 ASSLRTGRMNTEAF
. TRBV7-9 ASSHPLAGGTYEQY
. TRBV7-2 ASSLALAAGGPLH
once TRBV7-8 ASSRAGTSSYEQY
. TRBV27 ASSLGRGDYNEQF
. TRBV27 ASSSRLAGGTGELF
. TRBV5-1 ASSWGGGNQPQH
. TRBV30 AWSAGTGPNEQY
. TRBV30 AWSTDPYGYT
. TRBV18 ASSQARTGANYEQY
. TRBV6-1 ASSEEQGGSYEQY
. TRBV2 ASRIPTGGGEKLF
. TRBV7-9 ASSLSVTGSD
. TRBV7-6 ASSLGRAGRGKTQY
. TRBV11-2 ATRPLSRGNTEAF
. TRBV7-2 ASSLGTGEGTDTQY
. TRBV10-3 AISESGGARTEAF
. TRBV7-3 ASSPGTGYGTEAF
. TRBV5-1 ASSPTTGTGEAF
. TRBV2 ASSGRQGRFYNEQF
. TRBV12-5 ASGWEGREGSNQPQH
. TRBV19 ASHRLEGYGYT
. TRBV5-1 ASSYVLGVDGYT
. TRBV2 ASMEGRNGNQPQH
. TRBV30 AWSPGQGVRDEQY
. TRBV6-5 ASSYSIDWGYT
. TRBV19 ASTLDGGSTDTQY
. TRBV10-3 AIRTQTGGYEQY
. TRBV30 AWLPSSGELF
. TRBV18 ASSPGGANTGELF
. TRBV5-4 ASSFLQGGDTEAF
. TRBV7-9 ASSDRDRSTDTQY
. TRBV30 AWSVRPGQRPNTEAF
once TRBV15 ATSGPTSGSSYNEQF
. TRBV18 ASSYTGTANYGYT
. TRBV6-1 ASSDPGTGDLNTEAF
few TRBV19 ASSTVLGGSGNTIY
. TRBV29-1 SVEFPGLAGVRNEQY
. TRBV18 ASSPGRVDYGYT
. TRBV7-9 ASSLDRDGKLF
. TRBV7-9 ASSLPEGGALNTGELF